These 15 T cell receptor beta chains originate from one sample sequenced in a study of T cells in Graves' hyperthyroidism and ophthalmopathy. Regions amplified from RNA transcripts were the TCR beta CDR3 regions. The HTBI primer set drove a first-round RT-PCR of the TCR CDR3. TCRdb recomputed calls from the multiplex PCR reads with MiXCR, one row per CDR3 protein. The sample lists 550,000 to 800,000 distinct CDR3 sequences, 15% to 20% occurring once. Sequences were obtained from blood. The receptors here all came from a middle-aged man with Graves' hyperthyroidism.

Remarks on this clonotype: A much larger clone sits a single nucleotide away, making a read error possible. The chain is built from TRBV28 and TRBJ2-1, with 8 bases that match TRBD2. V shed 4 bases, J shed 8 bases, and the junction held 16 bases outside the gene matches. The CDR3 is 17 amino acids. Germline-derived CDR1 and CDR2 are MDHEN and SYDVKM. CDR3 nucleotides: TGTGCCAGCAGTTCCGCCGGTGGAAGCGGGAGTAGGGATGAGCAGTTCTTC. Translating it yields CASSSAGGSGSRDEQFF.

This clonotype has at least ten counts. This sequence joins TRBV12-3 or TRBV12-4 and TRBJ1-3; D is uncertain. The CDR3 runs 15 residues. V lost 3 bases and J 2 bases, leaving 11 bases between the germline ends. The CDR3 region is CASSFGRRTGNTIYF. The CDR3 DNA is TGTGCCAGCAGTTTTGGACGGCGCACTGGAAACACCATATATTTT.

In this sample, this clonotype turned up many times. This chain links TRBV27 with TRBJ1-5; D call uncertain. Trimming removed 0 bases at V and 3 bases at J, with 3 bases between. Germline V gene lookup returns CDR1 MNHEY and CDR2 SMNVEV (reference sequence). The CDR3 consists of 13 residues. The CDR3 region has the DNA TGTGCCAGCAGTTTATCGTCCAATCAGCCCCAGCATTTT. The encoded protein is CASSLSSNQPQHF.

As to this clonotype: A much bigger clone sits one base away, suggesting this may be a read error. The rearrangement links TRBV6-9 to TRBJ2-5; the match to TRBD2 covers 10 bases. The CDR3 covers 16 residues. CDR1 is MNHGY, CDR2 SVAAGI, per germline. Trimming at V came to 3 bases and at J to 5 bases, leaving 9 bases not matched to a gene. This chain's CDR3 is CASSYGSSGRLETQYF. The CDR3 DNA reads TGTGCCAGCAGTTACGGGTCTAGCGGGAGACTCGAGACCCAGTACTTC.

Regarding this clonotype: A much larger clone differs from this one at a single base, so this may be a read error. The chain links TRBV6-1 to TRBJ2-1, with D uncertain. CDR1 is MNHNS, CDR2 SASEGT, per germline. The length of the CDR3 is 10 residues. In nucleotides, the CDR3 is TGTGCCAGCAGAGTAAATGGGCAGTTCTTC. Its translation: CASRVNGQFF.

A few counts support this clonotype. The rearrangement links TRBV3-1 to TRBJ1-2; 10 bases agree with TRBD1. There are 17 residues in the CDR3. The junction had 11 bases not matched to a gene; V was cut back by 6 bases and J by 1 base. Germline CDR1 LGHDT, CDR2 YNNKEL (reference sequence). The CDR3 DNA is TGTGCCAGCAGACCGTCCCGGGACAGGGGAGTTAACTATGGCTACACCTTC. Translated, it gives CASRPSRDRGVNYGYTF.

This clonotype was found many times. The chain combines TRBV3-1 with TRBJ1-6; D perhaps matches TRBD1 (5 bases). The CDR3 has 12 residues. Per germline, CDR1 LGHDT and CDR2 YNNKEL (reference sequence). Trimming cost V 4 bases and J 13 bases, with 11 bases left between them. CDR3 sequence: CASSRAGGPLHF. The CDR3 DNA reads as TGTGCCAGCAGCCGAGCTGGGGGGCCCCTCCACTTT.

The table lists this clonotype with a few counts. The genes are TRBV10-1 and TRBJ2-1; the match to TRBD2 covers 7 bases. CDR1 is WNHNN, CDR2 SYGVQD, per germline (reference sequence). V gave up 1 base and J gave up 7 bases; unmatched junction bases: 7. This CDR3 has 15 residues. The CDR3 sequence is CASSEFGEGRNEQFF. In nucleotides, the CDR3 is TGCGCCAGCAGTGAGTTTGGGGAGGGCCGGAATGAGCAGTTCTTC.

This clonotype has at least ten counts. The J gene is TRBJ2-7, the V gene TRBV7-2, with 7 bases matching TRBD2. Germline V lookup: CDR1 SGHTA, CDR2 FQGNSA. Trimming took 5 bases from V and 3 from J; bases not matched to a gene: 13. This CDR3 is 16 amino acids long. CDR3 in amino acids: CASSQDWGRAIYEQYF. The CDR3 DNA reads TGTGCCAGCAGCCAGGATTGGGGGAGGGCGATCTACGAGCAGTACTTC. Full variable domain (rest looked up from reference TRBV7-2 and TRBJ2-7): GAGVSQSPSNKVTEKGKDVELRCDPISGHTALYWYRQSLGQGLEFLIYFQGNSAPDKSGLPSDRFSAERTGGSVSTLTIQRTQQEDSAVYLCASSQDWGRAIYEQYFGPGTRLTVT.

The chain uses TRBV19 and TRBJ2-7; 7 bases are a match to TRBD2. CDR1 is LNHDA, CDR2 SQIVND, per germline (reference sequence). V lost 3 bases, J lost 3 bases, and 14 bases stayed unmatched. This CDR3 comprises 17 residues. CDR3 DNA: TGTGCCAGTAGTATCCTGGCAGGTGGCGGGGGAGACTACGAGCAGTACTTC. It translates to CASSILAGGGGDYEQYF.

This clonotype was seen repeatedly, ten times or more. The J gene is TRBJ2-1, the V gene TRBV28; 8 bases match TRBD2. The germline V gene encodes CDR1 MDHEN and CDR2 SYDVKM. The CDR3 extends over 16 amino acids. J lost 0 bases, V lost 6 bases, and 7 bases had no gene match. This CDR3 is CASRQLSGSSYNEQFF. Written as DNA, the CDR3 is TGTGCCAGCAGGCAACTAAGCGGGAGCTCCTACAATGAGCAGTTCTTC.

The J gene is TRBJ2-7, the V gene TRBV10-3, with TRBD1 identical over 8 bases. CDR1 ENHRY and CDR2 SYGVKD come from the germline V gene. The CDR3 consists of 14 residues. V lost 3 bases, J lost 2 bases, and 3 bases stayed unmatched. The chain's CDR3 is CAISDRDRTYEQYF. The CDR3 DNA sequence: TGTGCCATCAGTGATCGGGACAGGACCTACGAGCAGTACTTC.

J is TRBJ1-6 and V is TRBV9; the D gene is possibly TRBD1 (5 bases). CDR1 is SGDLS and CDR2 is YYNGEE in the germline V gene. The CDR3 loop spans 13 amino acids. V was shortened by 0 bases and J by 9 bases, with 7 bases between the two germline ends. The CDR3, as DNA: TGTGCCAGCAGCGTAGCTGGGGGTTCACCCCTCCACTTT. Translation: CASSVAGGSPLHF.

This clonotype was observed once. Written as DNA, the CDR3 is TGTGCCAGCAGCTGGGACAGGCCCCCAGATACGCAGTATTTT. Encoded protein: CASSWDRPPDTQYF. The genes are TRBV7-3 and TRBJ2-3; 8 bases fit TRBD1. The CDR3 is 14 residues long. CDR1 is SGHTA, CDR2 FQGTGA, per germline. V lost 4 bases and J lost 4; bases outside the gene matches: 4.

In this sample, this clonotype turned up a few times. The rearrangement links TRBV10-1 to TRBJ2-5; D not certain. CDR1 and CDR2 (germline): WNHNN, SYGVQD (reference sequence). The CDR3 spans 14 residues. V lost 7 bases, J lost 2 bases, and 14 bases lay in between. The CDR3 DNA reads as TGCGCCAGCATGGATTATTCCCTTCAAGAGACCCAGTACTTC. Translation: CASMDYSLQETQYF.